This TCR beta chain was documented in a study of blood T cell repertoires in COVID-19. As for the study in general: PBMCs, B-cell-depleted T cells, or T cells were the source of the cDNA or gDNA that made up the material.

Method: immunoSEQ multiplex PCR; TCRdb's copy keeps in-frame clones and lacks some. The sample shows roughly 200,000 clones, over 65% of them seen only once. V shed 2 bases, J shed 7 bases, and the junction held 3 bases outside the gene matches. CDR1 is SEHNR and CDR2 is FQNEAQ in the germline V gene (reference sequence). There are 14 residues in the CDR3. Sequencing was done on a sample of peripheral blood. The TCR sequence derives from a person aged 65 to 85 with COVID-19, enrolled during active disease. The chain couples TRBV7-9 to TRBJ1-5; TRBD1 agrees at 9 bases. The CDR3 loop reads CASSLTGGGQPQHF. DNA for the CDR3: TGTGCCAGCAGCTTAACAGGGGGCGGGCAGCCCCAGCATTTT.